The 16 T cell receptor beta chains below were found in one sample sequenced in a study of CD8+CD57+ T cells in acquired aplastic anemia. Profiling of TCR beta VDJ combinations and CDR3 sequences used genomic DNA as template. TCRdb itself ran the reads through MiXCR, one entry per CDR3 protein. The sample carries 250,000 to 350,000 distinct CDR3 sequences, approximately 56% recorded once. The sample consisted of sorted CD4+, CD8+, or CD8+CD57+ T cells (not recorded which) from PBMCs. Receptor source: a human donor with severe aplastic anemia or a healthy control (not recorded which).

This sequence joins TRBV11-1 and TRBJ2-7; D is uncertain. CDR1 is SGHAT and CDR2 is FQDESV in the germline V gene (reference sequence). The CDR3 contains 12 residues. V gave up 7 bases and J gave up 6 bases, with 13 bases separating them. CDR3 loop: CASTSSLSEQYF. The CDR3 DNA is TGTGCCAGCACCTCCTCCTTGAGCGAGCAGTACTTC.

V and J are TRBV7-9 and TRBJ1-2; D gene unclear. The germline V and J ends were trimmed by 2 bases and 8 bases, with 12 bases remaining between them. The germline CDR1 and CDR2 sequences are SEHNR and FQNEAQ (reference sequence). The CDR3 has 13 amino acids. The chain's CDR3 is CASSLREGGGYTF. CDR3 DNA sequence: TGTGCCAGCAGCTTAAGGGAAGGCGGGGGCTACACCTTC.

The rearrangement links TRBV10-3 to TRBJ2-3; 11 nucleotides line up with TRBD2. Trimming took 5 bases from V and 5 from J; bases not matched to a gene: 9. CDR3 size: 16 residues. Per the germline V gene, CDR1 is ENHRY and CDR2 is SYGVKD. The CDR3 here is CAISSWSSGGIDTQYF. CDR3 DNA sequence: TGTGCCATCAGTAGTTGGTCTAGCGGGGGGATAGATACGCAGTATTTT.

The rearrangement joins TRBV9 to TRBJ1-1; the D is unclear. CDR1 SGDLS and CDR2 YYNGEE come from the germline V gene. Trimming took 4 bases from V and 3 from J, leaving 10 bases between them. This CDR3 contains 13 residues. The CDR3 region has the DNA TGTGCCAGCAGCACCGGTAAGGACACTGAAGCTTTCTTT. This encodes CASSTGKDTEAFF. The whole variable domain, remainder taken from reference TRBV9 and TRBJ1-1, is DSGVTQTPKHLITATGQRVTLRCSPRSGDLSVYWYQQSLDQGLQFLIQYYNGEERAKGNILERFSAQQFPDLHSELNLSSLELGDSALYFCASSTGKDTEAFFGQGTRLTVV.

This clonotype has at least ten counts. V is TRBV6-5 and J is TRBJ2-5; tentative D call: TRBD1 (6 bases). CDR1 is MNHEY and CDR2 is SVGAGI in the germline V gene. The CDR3 runs to 14 residues. The V end lost 6 bases, the J end lost 5 bases, and 16 bases lay between the germline ends. The CDR3 spells CASSALVRGETQYF. CDR3 DNA sequence: TGTGCCAGCAGCGCTCTAGTGAGGGGGGAGACCCAGTACTTC.

V usage is TRBV7-8 and J usage is TRBJ2-5; D possibly matches TRBD1 or TRBD2 (6 bases each). The germline V and J ends were trimmed by 5 bases and 0 bases, with 13 bases remaining between them. The CDR3 runs 15 residues. In germline, CDR1 is SGHVS, CDR2 FQNEAQ. The CDR3 here is CASSPRGAYQETQYF. The DNA of the CDR3 is TGTGCCAGCAGCCCTAGGGGGGCGTACCAAGAGACCCAGTACTTC.

Worth noting for this clonotype: A read error may produce the germline difference seen at one junction end. This chain connects TRBV7-8 to TRBJ2-7; D may correspond to TRBD1 or TRBD2 (5 bases each). The CDR3 is made up of 14 amino acids. Germline V lookup: CDR1 SGHVS, CDR2 FQNEAQ. The CDR3: CASSRIGTSDEQYF. The CDR3 bases are TGTGCCAGCAGCCGAATCGGGACCTCCGACGAGCAGTACTTC.

Turning to this clonotype: One end of the junction varies from germline; a read error may be responsible. The chain couples TRBV24-1 to TRBJ1-2; 8 nucleotides match TRBD1. The CDR3 sequence is 15 residues long. From germline, CDR1 is KGHDR and CDR2 SFDVKD. The CDR3 is CASSESQGAKYGYTF. In DNA form, the CDR3 reads TGTGCCAGCAGTGAATCCCAGGGGGCGAAATATGGCTACACCTTC.

This clonotype appeared a single time. This chain connects TRBV7-9 to TRBJ2-2, with D tentatively TRBD2 (6 bases). This CDR3 has 13 residues. V was pared by 5 bases and J by 8 bases, with 12 bases between. CDR1 and CDR2 (germline): SEHNR, FQNEAQ (reference sequence). CDR3 in DNA: TGTGCCAGCAGCCTACAAGCGGGTGGGGAGCTGTTTTTT. Its translation is CASSLQAGGELFF.

This clonotype was observed a handful of times. J is TRBJ1-5 and V is TRBV12-3 or TRBV12-4; D is ambiguous. The CDR3 totals 14 residues. V gave up 6 bases and J gave up 2 bases, with 11 bases separating them. The CDR3 DNA reads as TGTGCCAGCAGCGAAGGTGATGGCAATCAGCCCCAGCATTTT. Its translation: CASSEGDGNQPQHF.

The chain employs TRBV7-2 and TRBJ1-5; possibly TRBD1 for D (5 bases). The CDR3 has 16 amino acids. Germline assignment: CDR1 SGHTA and CDR2 FQGNSA. Trimming left V 1 base short and J 13 bases short, with 23 bases between. CDR3 amino acids: CASSLGRRLAGEQQHF. The DNA for the CDR3 is TGTGCCAGCAGCTTAGGTCGTCGACTAGCGGGGGAGCAACAGCATTTT. The full variable domain, completed using reference TRBV7-2 and TRBJ1-5, is GAGVSQSPSNKVTEKGKDVELRCDPISGHTALYWYRQSLGQGLEFLIYFQGNSAPDKSGLPSDRFSAERTGGSVSTLTIQRTQQEDSAVYLCASSLGRRLAGEQQHFGDGTRLSIL.

V usage is TRBV20-1 and J usage is TRBJ2-5, with 15 bases fitting TRBD2. There are 13 residues in the CDR3. Looked up from germline, CDR1 is DFQATT and CDR2 is SNEGSKA (reference sequence). The CDR3: CGLAGGPSETQYF. The DNA of the CDR3 is TGCGGACTAGCGGGGGGGCCGAGTGAGACCCAGTACTTC.

This clonotype was counted ten times or more. The chain uses TRBV12-3 or TRBV12-4 and TRBJ2-4, with unresolved D. V was trimmed by 0 bases and J by 9 bases, leaving 9 bases between them. The CDR3 is made up of 13 amino acids. The CDR3 DNA follows: TGTGCCAGCAGTTTAGCGCTGCCCGGCATTCAGTACTTC. Protein product: CASSLALPGIQYF.

V gene TRBV29-1 combines with J gene TRBJ2-7; D gene unclear. Trimming removed 4 bases at V and 3 bases at J, with 13 bases between. CDR3 length: 13 residues. Germline V gene lookup returns CDR1 SQVTM and CDR2 ANQGSEA. Here the CDR3 DNA reads TGCAGCGTTGCGGCAGTGGTTATCTACGAGCAGTACTTC. This codes for CSVAAVVIYEQYF.

The chain has TRBV7-9 and TRBJ2-3; 9 positions match TRBD1. Germline V lookup: CDR1 SEHNR, CDR2 FQNEAQ (reference sequence). The CDR3 totals 15 residues. The V and J ends lost 4 bases and 4 bases, in that order; junction bases with no gene match: 6. As DNA, the CDR3 is TGTGCCAGCAGCTCGGGACAGGGAAGGGCAGATACGCAGTATTTT. Residues: CASSSGQGRADTQYF.

The chain links TRBV10-3 to TRBJ1-3; 9 bases fit TRBD1. The J call may be in error: the DNA end matches TRBJ1-1 better. The germline V gene has CDR1 ENHRY and CDR2 SYGVKD. The CDR3 length is 15 residues. CDR3 loop: CASSRTGVRNTEAFF. As DNA, the CDR3 is TGTGCCAGCAGCCGGACAGGGGTCCGGAACACTGAAGCTTTCTTT.